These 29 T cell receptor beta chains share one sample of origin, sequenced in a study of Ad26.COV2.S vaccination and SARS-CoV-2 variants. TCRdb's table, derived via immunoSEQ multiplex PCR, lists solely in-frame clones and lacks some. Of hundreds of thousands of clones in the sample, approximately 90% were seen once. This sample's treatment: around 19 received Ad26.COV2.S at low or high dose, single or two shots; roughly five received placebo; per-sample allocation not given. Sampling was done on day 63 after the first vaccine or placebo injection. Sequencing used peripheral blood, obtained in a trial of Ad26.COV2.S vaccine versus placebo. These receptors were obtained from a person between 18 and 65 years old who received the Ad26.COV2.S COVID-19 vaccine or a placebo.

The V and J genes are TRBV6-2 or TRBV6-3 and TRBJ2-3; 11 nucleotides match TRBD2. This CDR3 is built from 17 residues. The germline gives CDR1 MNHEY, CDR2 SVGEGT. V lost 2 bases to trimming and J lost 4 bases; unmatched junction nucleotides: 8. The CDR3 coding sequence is TGTGCCAGCAGTTACGAGACTAGCGGGATTGTCGCAGATACGCAGTATTTT. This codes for CASSYETSGIVADTQYF.

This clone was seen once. The CDR3 region has the DNA TGTGCCAGCAGTGCTGCCACAGGGGGAATACGGGGGGATGAGCAGTTCTTC. It yields the protein CASSAATGGIRGDEQFF. This sequence joins TRBV6-1 and TRBJ2-1, with TRBD1 as a possible D gene (8 bases). Trimming took 4 bases from V and 8 from J, leaving 24 bases between them. Germline V gene sequence: CDR1 MNHNS, CDR2 SASEGT. The CDR3 is made up of 17 amino acids.

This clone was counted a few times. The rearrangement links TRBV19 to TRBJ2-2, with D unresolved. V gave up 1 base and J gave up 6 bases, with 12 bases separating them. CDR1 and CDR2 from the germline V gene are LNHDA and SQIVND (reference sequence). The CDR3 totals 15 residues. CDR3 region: CASSIVEARPGELFF. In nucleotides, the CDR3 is TGTGCCAGTAGTATAGTCGAAGCGCGACCCGGGGAGCTGTTTTTT.

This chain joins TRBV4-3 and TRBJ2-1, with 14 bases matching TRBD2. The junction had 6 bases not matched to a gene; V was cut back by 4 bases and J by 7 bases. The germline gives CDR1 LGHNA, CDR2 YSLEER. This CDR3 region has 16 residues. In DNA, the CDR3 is TGCGCCAGCAGCCCGCTGACTAGCGGGGGGGATAATGAGCAGTTCTTC. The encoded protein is CASSPLTSGGDNEQFF.

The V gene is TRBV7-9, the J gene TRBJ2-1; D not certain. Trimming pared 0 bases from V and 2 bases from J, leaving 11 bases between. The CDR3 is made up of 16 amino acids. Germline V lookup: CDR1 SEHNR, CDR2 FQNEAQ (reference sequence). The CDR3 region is CASSLALVRTYNEQFF. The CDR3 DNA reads TGTGCCAGCAGCTTAGCGTTGGTCAGGACCTACAATGAGCAGTTCTTC.

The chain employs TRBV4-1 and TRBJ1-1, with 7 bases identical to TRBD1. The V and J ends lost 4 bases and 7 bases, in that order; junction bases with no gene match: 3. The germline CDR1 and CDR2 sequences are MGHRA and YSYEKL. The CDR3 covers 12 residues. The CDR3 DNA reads TGCGCCAGCAGCCGACAGGGCGGTGAAGCTTTCTTT. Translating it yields CASSRQGGEAFF.

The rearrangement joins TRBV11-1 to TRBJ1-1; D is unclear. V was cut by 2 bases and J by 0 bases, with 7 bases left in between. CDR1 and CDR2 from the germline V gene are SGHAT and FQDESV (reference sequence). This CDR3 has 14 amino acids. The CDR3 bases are TGTGCCAGCAGCTTATACATAATGAACACTGAAGCTTTCTTT. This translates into CASSLYIMNTEAFF.

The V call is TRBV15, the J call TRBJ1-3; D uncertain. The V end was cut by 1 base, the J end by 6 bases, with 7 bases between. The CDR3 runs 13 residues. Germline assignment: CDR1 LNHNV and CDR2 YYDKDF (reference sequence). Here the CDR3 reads CATSRAAENTIYF. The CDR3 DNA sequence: TGTGCCACCAGCAGAGCTGCGGAAAACACCATATATTTT.

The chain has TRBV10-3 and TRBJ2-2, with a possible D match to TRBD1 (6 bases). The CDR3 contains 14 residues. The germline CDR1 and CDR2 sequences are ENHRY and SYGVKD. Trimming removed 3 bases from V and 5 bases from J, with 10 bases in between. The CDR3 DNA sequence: TGTGCCATCAGTGAACAGGGCGAAACCGGGGAGCTGTTTTTT. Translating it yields CAISEQGETGELFF.

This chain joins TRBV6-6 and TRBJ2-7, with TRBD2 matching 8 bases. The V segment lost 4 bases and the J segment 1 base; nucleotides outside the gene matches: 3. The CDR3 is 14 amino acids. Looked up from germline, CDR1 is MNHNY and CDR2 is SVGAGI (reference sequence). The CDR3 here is CASSSSGSSYEQYF. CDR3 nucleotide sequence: TGTGCCAGCAGTTCTAGCGGGTCTTCCTACGAGCAGTACTTC.

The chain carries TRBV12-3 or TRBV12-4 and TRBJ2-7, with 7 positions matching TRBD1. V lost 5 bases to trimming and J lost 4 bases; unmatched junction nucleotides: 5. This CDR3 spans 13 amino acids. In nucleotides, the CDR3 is TGTGCCAGCAGTACGGGACAGCCATACGAGCAGTACTTC. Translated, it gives CASSTGQPYEQYF.

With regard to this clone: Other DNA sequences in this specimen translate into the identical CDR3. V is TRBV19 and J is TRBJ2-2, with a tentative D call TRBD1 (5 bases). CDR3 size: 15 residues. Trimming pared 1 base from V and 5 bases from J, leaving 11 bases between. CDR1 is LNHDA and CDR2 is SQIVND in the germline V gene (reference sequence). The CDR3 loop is CASSIGGRDTGELFF. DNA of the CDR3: TGTGCCAGTAGTATAGGTGGCAGGGATACCGGGGAGCTGTTTTTT.

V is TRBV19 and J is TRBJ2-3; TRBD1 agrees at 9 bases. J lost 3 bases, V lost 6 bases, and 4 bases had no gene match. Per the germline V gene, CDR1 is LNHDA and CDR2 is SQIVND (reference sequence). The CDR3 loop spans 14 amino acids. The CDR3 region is CASSLGQGTDTQYF. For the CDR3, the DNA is TGTGCCAGTAGCCTAGGACAGGGGACAGATACGCAGTATTTT.

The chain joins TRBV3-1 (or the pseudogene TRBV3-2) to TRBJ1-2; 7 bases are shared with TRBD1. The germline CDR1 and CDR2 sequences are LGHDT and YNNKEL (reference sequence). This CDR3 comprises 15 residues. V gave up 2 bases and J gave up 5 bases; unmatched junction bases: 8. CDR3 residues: CASSQPQGSRYGYTF. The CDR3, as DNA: TGTGCCAGCAGCCAACCACAGGGGTCCCGGTATGGCTACACCTTC.

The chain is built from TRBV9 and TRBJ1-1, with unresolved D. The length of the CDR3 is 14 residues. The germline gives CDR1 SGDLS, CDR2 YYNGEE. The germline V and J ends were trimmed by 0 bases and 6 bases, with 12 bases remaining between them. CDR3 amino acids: CASSVEGSNAEAFF. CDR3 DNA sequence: TGTGCCAGCAGCGTAGAAGGGAGCAACGCTGAAGCTTTCTTT.

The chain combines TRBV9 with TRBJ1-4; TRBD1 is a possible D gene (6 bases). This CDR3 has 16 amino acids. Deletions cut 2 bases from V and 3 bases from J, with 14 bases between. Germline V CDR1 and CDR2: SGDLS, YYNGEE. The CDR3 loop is CASSVNGQPSNEKLFF. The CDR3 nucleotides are TGTGCCAGCAGCGTTAACGGACAGCCCTCTAATGAAAAACTGTTTTTT.

The CDR3 DNA reads TGTGCCAGCAGTCCTTCGGCGGTTAACCAGCAGTTCTTC. Translated, it gives CASSPSAVNQQFF. The gene calls are TRBV27 and TRBJ2-1; D remains ambiguous. Per the germline V gene, CDR1 is MNHEY and CDR2 is SMNVEV (reference sequence). With 5 bases removed from V and 11 bases from J, the gap between germline ends came to 16 bases. The CDR3 sequence is 13 residues long.

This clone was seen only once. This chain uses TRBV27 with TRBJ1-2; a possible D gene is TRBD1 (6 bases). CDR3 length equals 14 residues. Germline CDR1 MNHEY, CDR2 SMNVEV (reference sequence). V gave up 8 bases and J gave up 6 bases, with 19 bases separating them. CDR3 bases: TGTGCCAGCGGGACTGGGGGGGCGCTGAATGGCTACACCTTC. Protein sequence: CASGTGGALNGYTF.

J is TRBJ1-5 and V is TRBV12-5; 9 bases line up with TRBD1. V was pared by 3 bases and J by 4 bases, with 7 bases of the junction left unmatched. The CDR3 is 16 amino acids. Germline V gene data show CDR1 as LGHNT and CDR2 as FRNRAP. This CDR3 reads CASGFSGTGRNQPQHF. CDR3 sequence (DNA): TGTGCTAGTGGTTTCTCCGGGACAGGGAGGAATCAGCCCCAGCATTTT.

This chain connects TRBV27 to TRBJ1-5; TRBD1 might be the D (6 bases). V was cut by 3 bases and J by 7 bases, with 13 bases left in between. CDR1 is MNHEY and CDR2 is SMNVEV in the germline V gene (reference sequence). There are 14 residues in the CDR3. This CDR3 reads CASSLVGGGQPQHF. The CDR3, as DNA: TGTGCCAGCAGTTTGGTCGGGGGGGGCCAGCCCCAGCATTTT.

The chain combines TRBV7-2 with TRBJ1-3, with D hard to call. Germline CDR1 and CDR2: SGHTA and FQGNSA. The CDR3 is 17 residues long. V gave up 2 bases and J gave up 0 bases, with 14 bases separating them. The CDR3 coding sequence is TGTGCCAGCAGCTTAAGTCCAGGCTACTACTCTGGAAACACCATATATTTT. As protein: CASSLSPGYYSGNTIYF.

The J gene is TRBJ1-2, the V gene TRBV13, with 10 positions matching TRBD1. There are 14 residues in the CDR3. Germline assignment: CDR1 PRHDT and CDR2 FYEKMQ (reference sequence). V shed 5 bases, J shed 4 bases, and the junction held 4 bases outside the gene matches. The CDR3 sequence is CASSIRQGAYGYTF. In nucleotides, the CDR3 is TGTGCCAGCAGCATTAGACAGGGGGCCTATGGCTACACCTTC.

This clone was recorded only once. CDR3 amino acids: CASSWTGRTEAFF. The CDR3 DNA reads TGTGCCAGCAGCTGGACAGGTCGGACTGAAGCTTTCTTT. The J gene is TRBJ1-1, the V gene TRBV7-8, with 7 bases matching TRBD1. CDR3 length: 13 residues. Germline-derived CDR1 and CDR2 are SGHVS and FQNEAQ. V was pared by 4 bases and J by 5 bases, with 4 bases of the junction left unmatched.

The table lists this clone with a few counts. CDR3 sequence: CASSLTVSGIPYEQYF. The CDR3 bases are TGTGCCAGCAGCTTGACCGTCAGCGGGATTCCCTACGAGCAGTACTTC. The genes are TRBV7-2 and TRBJ2-7; 7 positions agree with TRBD2. CDR3 length equals 16 residues. Germline CDR1 SGHTA, CDR2 FQGNSA. Trimming took 3 bases from V and 2 from J; bases not matched to a gene: 10. The variable domain in full, completed from reference TRBV7-2 and TRBJ2-7, reads GAGVSQSPSNKVTEKGKDVELRCDPISGHTALYWYRQSLGQGLEFLIYFQGNSAPDKSGLPSDRFSAERTGGSVSTLTIQRTQQEDSAVYLCASSLTVSGIPYEQYFGPGTRLTVT.

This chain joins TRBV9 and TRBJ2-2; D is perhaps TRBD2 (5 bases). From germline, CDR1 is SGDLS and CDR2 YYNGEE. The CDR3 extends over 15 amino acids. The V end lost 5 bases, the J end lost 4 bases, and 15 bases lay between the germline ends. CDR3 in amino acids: CASSATSYATGELFF. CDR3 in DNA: TGTGCCAGCAGTGCTACTAGTTATGCCACCGGGGAGCTGTTTTTT.

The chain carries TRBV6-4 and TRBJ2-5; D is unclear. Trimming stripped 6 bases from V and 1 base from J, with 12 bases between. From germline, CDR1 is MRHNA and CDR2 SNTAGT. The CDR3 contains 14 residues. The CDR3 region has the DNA TGTGCCAGCAGCCCGACGTCCAGCCAAGAGACCCAGTACTTC. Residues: CASSPTSSQETQYF.

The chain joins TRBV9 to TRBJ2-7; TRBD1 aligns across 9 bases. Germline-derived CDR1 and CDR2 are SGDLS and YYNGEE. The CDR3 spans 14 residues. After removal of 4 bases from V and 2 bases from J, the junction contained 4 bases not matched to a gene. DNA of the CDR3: TGTGCCAGCAGCATCGGGACAGGGACCTACGAGCAGTACTTC. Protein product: CASSIGTGTYEQYF.

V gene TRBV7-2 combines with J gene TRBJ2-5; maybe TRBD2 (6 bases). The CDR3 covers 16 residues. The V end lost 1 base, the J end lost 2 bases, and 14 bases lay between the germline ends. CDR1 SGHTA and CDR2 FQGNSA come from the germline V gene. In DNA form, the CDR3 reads TGTGCCAGCAGCTTAGATTTGAGCGCGGGACAAGAGACCCAGTACTTC. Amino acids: CASSLDLSAGQETQYF.

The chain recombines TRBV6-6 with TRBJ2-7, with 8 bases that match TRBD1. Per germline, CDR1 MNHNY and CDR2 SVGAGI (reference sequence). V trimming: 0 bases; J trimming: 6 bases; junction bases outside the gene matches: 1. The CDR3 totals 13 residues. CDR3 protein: CASSYSGTGEQYF. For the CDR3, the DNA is TGTGCCAGCAGTTACTCCGGGACAGGCGAGCAGTACTTC.